These 15 T cell receptor beta chains originate from one sample sequenced in a study of T cells after yellow fever vaccination. TCRdb fed the 5' RACE reads into MiXCR, producing one record per CDR3 protein. Of 100,000 to 150,000 distinct CDR3 sequences listed, over 12% are singletons. This material consisted of CD8+ T cells sorted from PBMCs, taken 5 days after the yellow fever booster vaccination. The source is a man aged 18-30 years who received the YFV17D yellow fever vaccine.

This clonotype was counted a few times. This chain uses TRBV12-3 or TRBV12-4 with TRBJ2-5, with unresolved D. The CDR3 runs 14 residues. V was shortened by 2 bases and J by 4 bases, with 11 bases between the two germline ends. The CDR3 loop is CASSLRPSAETQYF. The CDR3, as DNA: TGTGCCAGCAGTTTAAGACCGTCCGCAGAGACCCAGTACTTC.

The chain couples TRBV4-2 to TRBJ2-7; D possibly corresponds to TRBD1 (6 bases). This CDR3 has 12 residues. V dropped 0 bases and J dropped 6 bases, with 6 bases sitting between them. Per germline, CDR1 LGHNA and CDR2 YNFKEQ. The CDR3 reads CASSQEQGEQYF. CDR3 nucleotide sequence: TGTGCCAGCAGCCAAGAACAGGGCGAGCAGTACTTC.

V gene TRBV5-4 combines with J gene TRBJ2-7, with 7 bases aligning to TRBD2. Germline V gives CDR1 SGHNT, CDR2 YYREEE (reference sequence). CDR3 length: 13 residues. The trim removed 4 bases at V and 2 bases at J, leaving 3 bases unmatched. The CDR3 DNA reads TGTGCCAGCAGCAGCGGGGCTGCCTACGAGCAGTACTTC. It translates to CASSSGAAYEQYF.

The chain couples TRBV5-1 to TRBJ2-3; TRBD2 might be the D (5 bases). Trimming stripped 4 bases from V and 6 bases from J, with 18 bases between. The CDR3 has 15 amino acids. Per the germline V gene, CDR1 is SGHRS and CDR2 is YFSETQ. In DNA, the CDR3 is TGCGCCAGCAGCCCAGGACTTTACAGTAGTGATACGCAGTATTTT. Its translation: CASSPGLYSSDTQYF. The entire variable domain, with the rest obtained from reference TRBV5-1 and TRBJ2-3, is as follows: KAGVTQTPRYLIKTRGQQVTLSCSPISGHRSVSWYQQTPGQGLQFLFEYFSETQRNKGNFPGRFSGRQFSNSRSEMNVSTLELGDSALYLCASSPGLYSSDTQYFGPGTRLTVL.

Only a few counts were recorded for this clonotype. The chain combines TRBV6-2 or TRBV6-3 with TRBJ1-5, with D maybe TRBD1 (5 bases). This CDR3 contains 15 residues. Germline values: CDR1 MNHEY, CDR2 SVGEGT. Trimming stripped 0 bases from V and 5 bases from J, with 11 bases between. As DNA, the CDR3 is TGTGCCAGCAGTTACTCTCTGGGACCCTATCAGCCCCAGCATTTT. Amino acid sequence: CASSYSLGPYQPQHF.

This clonotype was found a few times. The V call is TRBV12-3 or TRBV12-4, the J call TRBJ2-1, with TRBD2 matching over 7 bases. J was trimmed by 4 bases and V by 7 bases; bases with no gene match: 10. The CDR3 has 15 residues. CDR3 DNA: TGTGCCAGCAACCTGGGGGGGACGCAATACAATGAGCAGTTCTTC. Its translation is CASNLGGTQYNEQFF.

This clonotype was observed at least ten times. The chain links TRBV7-9 to TRBJ2-6, with D maybe TRBD1 (5 bases). V was clipped by 4 bases and J by 2 bases, with 12 bases between them. Germline CDR1 reads SEHNR; CDR2 reads FQNEAQ (reference sequence). The length of the CDR3 is 16 residues. The CDR3 region is CASSSSRVAGANVLTF. CDR3 nucleotides: TGTGCCAGCAGCTCCAGCAGGGTGGCTGGGGCCAACGTCCTGACTTTC.

This clonotype came up a few times. The chain links TRBV7-9 to TRBJ1-1; D is undetermined. The V end lost 0 bases, the J end lost 1 base, and 15 bases lay between the germline ends. The germline V gene encodes CDR1 SEHNR and CDR2 FQNEAQ (reference sequence). This CDR3 has 17 residues. The CDR3 loop is CASSLAGADVGNTEAFF. CDR3 DNA: TGTGCCAGCAGCTTAGCCGGAGCAGACGTGGGGAACACTGAAGCTTTCTTT.

The V and J genes are TRBV9 and TRBJ1-4; 8 nucleotides agree with TRBD1. The CDR3 length is 14 residues. Germline trimming cut 3 bases from V and 6 bases from J; bases unmatched to any gene: 4. The germline V gene encodes CDR1 SGDLS and CDR2 YYNGEE. The CDR3 bases are TGTGCCAGCAGCGCAGGACAGGGACATGAAAAACTGTTTTTT. Its translation: CASSAGQGHEKLFF.

The table lists this clonotype with a few counts. The V and J genes are TRBV6-5 and TRBJ1-5; D perhaps matches TRBD1 (6 bases). Germline V CDR1 and CDR2: MNHEY, SVGAGI. This CDR3 has 15 residues. Between the trimmed V and J ends, which lost 6 bases and 3 bases, there was a span of 15 bases. DNA of the CDR3: TGTGCCAGCAGCCCTGGACAGCAGTCCAATCAGCCCCAGCATTTT. Encoded protein: CASSPGQQSNQPQHF.

This clonotype appeared a few times. The CDR3 protein is CASSKLGGVNNEQFF. The CDR3 DNA is TGTGCCAGCAGTAAATTAGGGGGGGTTAACAATGAGCAGTTCTTC. This chain uses TRBV27 with TRBJ2-1, with D tentatively TRBD2 (7 bases). V was pared by 5 bases and J by 5 bases, with 16 bases between. CDR1 MNHEY and CDR2 SMNVEV come from the germline V gene (reference sequence). The CDR3 has 15 residues.

In its sample, this clonotype was seen a few times. The chain couples TRBV4-3 to TRBJ2-1, with D tentatively TRBD1 (7 bases). Per the germline V gene, CDR1 is LGHNA and CDR2 is YSLEER. This CDR3 comprises 16 residues. V was trimmed by 4 bases and J by 7 bases, leaving 20 bases between them. The CDR3 sequence is CASSRGGVQGWNEQFF. CDR3 DNA sequence: TGCGCCAGCAGCCGAGGCGGGGTACAGGGGTGGAATGAGCAGTTCTTC.

This clonotype appeared a few times. The chain combines TRBV20-1 with TRBJ1-1, with unresolved D. With 4 bases removed from V and 0 bases from J, the gap between germline ends came to 6 bases. Germline V gene lookup returns CDR1 DFQATT and CDR2 SNEGSKA (reference sequence). The CDR3 is 12 residues long. CDR3 protein: CSATWLNTEAFF. The CDR3 bases are TGCAGTGCTACTTGGTTGAACACTGAAGCTTTCTTT.

This clonotype was seen a handful of times. This rearrangement joins TRBV3-1 to TRBJ1-2; unclear D gene. V was cut by 0 bases and J by 3 bases, with 8 bases left in between. The germline V gene has CDR1 LGHDT and CDR2 YNNKEL (reference sequence). CDR3 size: 14 residues. CDR3 in DNA: TGTGCCAGCAGCCAAGAGGGTGGGGACTATGGCTACACCTTC. Translated: CASSQEGGDYGYTF.

This clonotype was detected a few times. The gene calls are TRBV7-9 and TRBJ2-7; D may be TRBD2 (6 bases). The germline CDR1 and CDR2 sequences are SEHNR and FQNEAQ (reference sequence). The V end lost 5 bases, the J end lost 2 bases, and 10 bases lay between the germline ends. The CDR3 runs to 13 residues. CDR3 sequence (DNA): TGTGCCAGCAGCCCGGGACTTCCCTACGAGCAGTACGTC. Translation gives CASSPGLPYEQYV.